This entry is about one TCR beta chain. This sample was taken from a study of blood T cell repertoires in COVID-19. Study in general: The samples span acute and convalescent COVID-19 from the United States, Italy and Spain. Sample material is recorded as cDNA or gDNA derived from T cells, B-cell-depleted T cells, or PBMCs.

Looked up from germline, CDR1 is MNHEY and CDR2 is SVGEGT. The CDR3 is 15 amino acids. The ends lost 5 bases at V and 6 bases at J; junction bases unmatched: 8. Original processing notes: Scientists estimated how many nucleated cells there were by amplifying reference gene primers. TCRdb's table, derived via immunoSEQ multiplex PCR, lists solely in-frame clones and lacks some. That table furnishes V, J and clone size, whereas the DNA furnished D and trimming. This repertoire shows 200,000 to 300,000 clones, 70% to 90% found once; its top ten account for more than 6%. This chain links TRBV6-2 or TRBV6-3 with TRBJ2-7, with 12 bases identical to TRBD2. Source material: peripheral blood. This clonotype was sampled from an older woman with active or convalescent COVID-19. The DNA of the CDR3 is TGTGCCAGCAGTACACTAGCGGGAGGCTCTGGCGAGCAGTACTTC. It encodes CASSTLAGGSGEQYF.